A single sample is the source of the 7 T cell receptor beta chains below, sequenced in a study of human T cells and chemical hapten exposure. Specified time point: patch test 2, 6 weeks after DPC sensitization. Described treatment: therapeutic diphenylcyclopropenone sensitization with weekly scalp DPC. A single record per CDR3 protein comes from TCRdb applying MiXCR to the RACE reads. The data show around 360,000 distinct CDR3 sequences, about 6.9% seen once. Sequenced here: whole blood, sampled in connection with sensitization to the hapten diphenylcyclopropenone (DPC). The receptors derive from a woman aged 18-29 years with alopecia areata. Some clones in this sample may be carry-over from other donors' samples.

In DNA, the CDR3 is TGTGCCAGCAGTTACTACCCAGGGACAGCGGCACTGGGCGAGCAGTACTTC. Its translation is CASSYYPGTAALGEQYF. The chain recombines TRBV6-6 with TRBJ2-7; 7 bases match TRBD1. CDR3 length: 17 amino acids. Per germline, CDR1 MNHNY and CDR2 SVGAGI (reference sequence). V gave up 1 base and J gave up 6 bases; unmatched junction bases: 15.

This clonotype has a count of ten or more. This chain joins TRBV18 and TRBJ2-5; the match to TRBD1 covers 10 bases. The CDR3 totals 15 residues. Germline-derived CDR1 and CDR2 are KGHSH and LQKENI. Unmatched junction bases numbered 6, after V lost 4 bases and J lost 4 bases. CDR3 in amino acids: CASSLSTGGTETQYF. CDR3 coding DNA: TGTGCCAGCTCACTATCGACAGGGGGCACAGAGACCCAGTACTTC.

V is TRBV6-2 or TRBV6-3 and J is TRBJ1-1; D is unclear. This CDR3 has 13 amino acids. Germline V gene lookup returns CDR1 MNHEY and CDR2 SVGEGT. V was shortened by 4 bases and J by 4 bases, with 10 bases between the two germline ends. The DNA for the CDR3 is TGTGCCAGCAGTTTCCGGATGGGCACTGAAGCTTTCTTT. Amino acid sequence: CASSFRMGTEAFF.

This clonotype was detected a few times. V and J are TRBV20-1 and TRBJ2-3; perhaps TRBD2 as D (5 bases). Germline assignment: CDR1 DFQATT and CDR2 SNEGSKA (reference sequence). The CDR3 consists of 13 residues. V dropped 0 bases and J dropped 4 bases, with 8 bases sitting between them. The CDR3 bases are TGCAGTGCTAGAGAGGGGAGTGCAGATACGCAGTATTTT. This encodes CSAREGSADTQYF.

This clonotype was seen only a few times. This chain links TRBV12-3 or TRBV12-4 with TRBJ1-2; a weak D match, TRBD1 (5 bases). This CDR3 is built from 14 residues. The V gene lost 6 bases and the J gene lost 2 bases, with 13 bases spanning the gap. The CDR3 DNA follows: TGTGCCAGCAGCTCCCCGAGGACAAACTATGGCTACACCTTC. Encoded protein: CASSSPRTNYGYTF.

In its sample, this clonotype was seen many times. The V and J genes are TRBV3-1 and TRBJ1-2; 9 bases are shared with TRBD1. Per the germline V gene, CDR1 is LGHDT and CDR2 is YNNKEL (reference sequence). The CDR3 covers 15 residues. V lost 5 bases, J lost 3 bases, and 7 bases stayed unmatched. DNA for the CDR3: TGTGCCAGCAGCGCAGACAGGGGGGCGGACTATGGCTACACCTTC. Translation: CASSADRGADYGYTF.

This clonotype was recorded many times. In DNA, the CDR3 is TGTGCCAGCTCCTCCGACAGAGCCTCTGGAAACACCATATATTTT. This sequence encodes CASSSDRASGNTIYF. This chain connects TRBV18 to TRBJ1-3, with TRBD1 as a possible D gene (5 bases). Germline CDR1 and CDR2: KGHSH and LQKENI. The CDR3 has 15 amino acids. Trimming stripped 6 bases from V and 0 bases from J, with 12 bases between.